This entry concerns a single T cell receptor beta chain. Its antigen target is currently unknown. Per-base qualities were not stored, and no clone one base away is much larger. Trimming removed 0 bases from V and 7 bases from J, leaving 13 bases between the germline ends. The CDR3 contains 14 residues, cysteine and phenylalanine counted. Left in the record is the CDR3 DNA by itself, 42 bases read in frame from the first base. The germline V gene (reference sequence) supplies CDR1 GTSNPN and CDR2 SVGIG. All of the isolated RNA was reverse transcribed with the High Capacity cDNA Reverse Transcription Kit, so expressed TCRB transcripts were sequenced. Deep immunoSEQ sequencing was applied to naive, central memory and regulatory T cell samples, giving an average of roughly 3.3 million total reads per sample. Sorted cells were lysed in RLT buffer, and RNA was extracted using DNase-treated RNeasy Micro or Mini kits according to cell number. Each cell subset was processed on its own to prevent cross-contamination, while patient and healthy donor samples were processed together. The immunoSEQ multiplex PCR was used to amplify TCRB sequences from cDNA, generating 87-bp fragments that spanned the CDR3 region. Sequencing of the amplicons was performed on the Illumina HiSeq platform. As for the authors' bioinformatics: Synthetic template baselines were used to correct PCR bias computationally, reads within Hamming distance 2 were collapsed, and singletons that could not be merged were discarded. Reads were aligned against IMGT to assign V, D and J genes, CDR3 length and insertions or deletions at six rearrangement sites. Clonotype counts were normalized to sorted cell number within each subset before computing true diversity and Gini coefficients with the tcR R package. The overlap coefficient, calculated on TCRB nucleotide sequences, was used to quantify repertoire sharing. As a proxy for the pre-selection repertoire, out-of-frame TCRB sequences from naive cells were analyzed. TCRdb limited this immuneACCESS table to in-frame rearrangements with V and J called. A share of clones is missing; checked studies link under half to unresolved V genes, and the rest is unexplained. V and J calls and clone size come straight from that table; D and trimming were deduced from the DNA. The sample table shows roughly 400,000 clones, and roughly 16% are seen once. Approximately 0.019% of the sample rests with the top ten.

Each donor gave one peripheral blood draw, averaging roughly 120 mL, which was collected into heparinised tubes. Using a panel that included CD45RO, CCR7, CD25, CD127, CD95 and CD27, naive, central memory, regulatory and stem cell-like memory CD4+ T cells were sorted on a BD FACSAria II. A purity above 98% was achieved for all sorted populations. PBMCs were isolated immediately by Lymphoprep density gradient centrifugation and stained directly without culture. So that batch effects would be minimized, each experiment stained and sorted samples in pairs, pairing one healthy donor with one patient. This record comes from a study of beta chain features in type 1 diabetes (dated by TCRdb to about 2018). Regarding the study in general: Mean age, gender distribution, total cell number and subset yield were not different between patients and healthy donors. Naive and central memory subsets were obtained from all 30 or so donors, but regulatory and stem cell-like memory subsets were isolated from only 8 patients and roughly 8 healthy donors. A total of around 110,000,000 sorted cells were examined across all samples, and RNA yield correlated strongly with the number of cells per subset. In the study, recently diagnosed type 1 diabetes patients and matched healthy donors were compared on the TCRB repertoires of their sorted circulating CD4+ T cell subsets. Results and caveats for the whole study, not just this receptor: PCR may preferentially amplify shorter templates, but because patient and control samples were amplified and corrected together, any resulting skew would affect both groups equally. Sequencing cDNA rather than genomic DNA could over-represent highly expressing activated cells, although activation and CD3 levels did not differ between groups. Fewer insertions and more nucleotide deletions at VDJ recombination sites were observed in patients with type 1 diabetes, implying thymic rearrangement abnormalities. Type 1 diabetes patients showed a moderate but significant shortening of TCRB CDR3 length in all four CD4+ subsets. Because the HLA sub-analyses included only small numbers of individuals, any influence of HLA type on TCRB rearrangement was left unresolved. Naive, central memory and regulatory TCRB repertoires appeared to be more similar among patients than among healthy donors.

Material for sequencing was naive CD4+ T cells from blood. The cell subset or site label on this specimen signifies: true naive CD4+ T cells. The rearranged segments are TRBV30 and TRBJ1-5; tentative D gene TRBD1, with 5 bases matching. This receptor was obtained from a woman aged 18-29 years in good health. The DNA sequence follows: TGTGCCTGGAGTGTAGTGGGGGGAGGGCAGCCCCAGCATTTT. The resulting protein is CAWSVVGGGQPQHF.